The 19 T cell receptor beta chains given below trace back to one sample, sequenced in a study of STAT5B mutations in CD4+ large granular lymphocyte leukemia. Clones were sequenced by immunoSEQ multiplex PCR, and TCRdb holds only the in-frame ones, with some missing. Of roughly 36,000 clones in the sample, about 91% were seen once. Sequencing input: CD4+ T cells from blood buffy coats. The receptors derive from a human donor in good health.

The V and J genes are TRBV29-1 and TRBJ2-2; D is ambiguous. V lost 7 bases, J lost 2 bases, and 17 bases lay in between. The CDR3 extends over 15 amino acids. Germline V gives CDR1 SQVTM, CDR2 ANQGSEA. In nucleotides, the CDR3 is TGCAGCGCCGCGGTAGGGTCTTACAACACCGGGGAGCTGTTTTTT. This codes for CSAAVGSYNTGELFF.

This clone has only one observation. One end of the junction is discordant with germline, which a read error may explain. The chain employs TRBV6-1 and TRBJ2-7, with 8 bases lining up with TRBD1. CDR3 size: 14 residues. Germline loops: CDR1 MNHNS, CDR2 SASEGT. The CDR3, as DNA: TGTGCTAGCAGTCGACAGGGGCTCTCCTACGAGCAGTACTTC. Protein: CASSRQGLSYEQYF.

This clone occurred once. This chain uses TRBV19 with TRBJ2-2; 10 nucleotides match TRBD1. Germline V CDR1 and CDR2: LNHDA, SQIVND (reference sequence). This CDR3 is 14 amino acids long. V lost 7 bases, J lost 5 bases, and 4 bases stayed unmatched. The CDR3: CASTDRGETGELFF. CDR3 nucleotides: TGTGCCAGTACGGACAGGGGGGAGACCGGGGAGCTGTTTTTT.

The chain carries TRBV6-5 and TRBJ1-2; D is undetermined. This CDR3 has 15 amino acids. Per the germline V gene, CDR1 is MNHEY and CDR2 is SVGAGI. V dropped 0 bases and J dropped 8 bases, with 16 bases sitting between them. The CDR3 spells CASSYSRPPEQGYTF. CDR3 in DNA: TGTGCCAGCAGTTACTCAAGGCCACCGGAGCAAGGCTACACCTTC.

J is TRBJ2-2 and V is TRBV7-2, with 11 bases fitting TRBD1. CDR3 length: 17 residues. Germline V gene sequence: CDR1 SGHTA, CDR2 FQGNSA. The junction had 6 bases not matched to a gene; V was cut back by 1 base and J by 5 bases. CDR3 in amino acids: CASSLGTGGIGTGELFF. CDR3 coding DNA: TGTGCCAGCAGCTTAGGGACAGGGGGCATCGGGACCGGGGAGCTGTTTTTT.

V and J are TRBV21-1 and TRBJ1-5; the D call of TRBD1 is as the table states it, not checked on the DNA. TRBV21-1 is termed a pseudogene. The CDR3 contains 17 residues. CDR3 nucleotides: TGTGCCAGCAGCGCCTTACAGGGGTTTTATAGCAATCAGCCCCAGCATTTT. Amino acid sequence: CASSALQGFYSNQPQHF.

This chain links TRBV11-3 with TRBJ1-1; no clear D. This CDR3 is built from 12 residues. Germline CDR1 and CDR2: SGHNT and YENEEA. V gave up 5 bases and J gave up 4 bases, with 8 bases separating them. CDR3 bases: TGTGCCAGCAGCCCCGAGTTCACTGAAGCTTTCTTT. This encodes CASSPEFTEAFF.

The chain combines TRBV7-3 with TRBJ2-7; TRBD2 matches 13 bases. CDR1 SGHTA and CDR2 FQGTGA come from the germline V gene. There are 18 residues in the CDR3. The J segment lost 2 bases and the V segment lost 5 bases, leaving 12 bases of the junction unmatched. The CDR3 spells CASSATGTSGVVPYEQYF. In DNA, the CDR3 is TGTGCCAGCAGCGCCACCGGGACTAGCGGGGTTGTTCCCTACGAGCAGTACTTC.

V and J are TRBV6-1 and TRBJ1-2, with 7 bases fitting TRBD1. The V and J ends lost 8 bases and 3 bases, in that order; junction bases with no gene match: 6. This CDR3 is built from 13 residues. Germline V gene sequence: CDR1 MNHNS, CDR2 SASEGT. The CDR3 DNA reads TGTGCCAGCGGGGGACAGCCTTACTATGGCTACACCTTC. This codes for CASGGQPYYGYTF.

The chain recombines TRBV9 with TRBJ2-3, with 11 bases lining up with TRBD2. The V segment lost 4 bases and the J segment 2 bases; nucleotides outside the gene matches: 6. The CDR3 sequence is 16 residues long. Per germline, CDR1 SGDLS and CDR2 YYNGEE. Here the CDR3 reads CASSTVAGGPTDTQYF. The CDR3 DNA is TGTGCCAGCAGCACTGTAGCGGGGGGGCCCACAGATACGCAGTATTTT.

Here the CDR3 reads CASSYSRRMGTGELFF. The CDR3 nucleotides read TGTGCCAGCAGTTACTCGAGGAGAATGGGGACCGGGGAGCTGTTTTTT. This rearrangement joins TRBV6-5 to TRBJ2-2; D uncertain. Germline CDR1 is MNHEY and CDR2 is SVGAGI. CDR3 size: 16 residues. V shed 0 bases and J shed 5 bases, with 13 bases lying between them.

The chain links TRBV11-3 to TRBJ1-6; tentatively, D is TRBD1 (5 bases). CDR3 length: 12 amino acids. Between the trimmed V and J ends, which lost 7 bases and 11 bases, there was a span of 12 bases. Germline V CDR1 and CDR2: SGHNT, YENEEA. The CDR3 is CASTRDSAPLHF. CDR3 sequence (DNA): TGTGCCAGCACCAGGGATTCAGCACCCCTCCACTTT.

This clone was counted between two and nine times. The chain couples TRBV4-2 to TRBJ2-1; D is possibly TRBD1 or TRBD2 (5 bases each). Germline V gene sequence: CDR1 LGHNA, CDR2 YNFKEQ. The ends were cut back, 0 bases at V and 6 bases at J, with 18 bases in the middle. The CDR3 has 17 residues. CDR3 DNA sequence: TGTGCCAGCAGCCAAGAGGGGACGGCTAGTTCTGTCAATGAGCAGTTCTTC. It translates to CASSQEGTASSVNEQFF.

The chain recombines TRBV5-1 with TRBJ2-1; no reliable D call. V shed 3 bases and J shed 2 bases, with 15 bases lying between them. CDR1 and CDR2 (germline): SGHRS, YFSETQ. The CDR3 has 16 residues. The CDR3 region has the DNA TGCGCCAGCAGCTCCGGGCGTCTAGACGCCTACAATGAGCAGTTCTTC. Amino acid sequence: CASSSGRLDAYNEQFF.

This clone came up once. The chain is built from TRBV5-1 and TRBJ2-1; no clear D gene. The CDR3 is made up of 12 amino acids. Germline-derived CDR1 and CDR2 are SGHRS and YFSETQ. The V end was cut by 3 bases, the J end by 12 bases, with 13 bases between. CDR3 sequence: CASSSDRILQFF. The CDR3 DNA follows: TGCGCCAGCAGCTCTGACCGAATCTTGCAGTTCTTC.

The gene calls are TRBV6-5 and TRBJ1-1, with 8 bases fitting TRBD1. CDR1 and CDR2 from the germline V gene are MNHEY and SVGAGI. The ends lost 7 bases at V and 5 bases at J; junction bases unmatched: 6. This CDR3 has 13 residues. CDR3 in DNA: TGTGCCAGCATACCGACAGGGGAGACTGAAGCTTTCTTT. This codes for CASIPTGETEAFF.

The chain combines TRBV7-2 with TRBJ2-7; possibly TRBD1 or TRBD2 for D (6 bases each). The germline CDR1 and CDR2 sequences are SGHTA and FQGNSA. CDR3 size: 13 residues. Trimming took off 5 bases at V and 4 bases at J, with 12 bases between the two ends. CDR3 coding DNA: TGTGCCAGCAGCCCCGGAGGGGGTTACGAGCAGTACTTC. Its protein is CASSPGGGYEQYF. Complete variable domain (other parts from reference TRBV7-2 and TRBJ2-7): GAGVSQSPSNKVTEKGKDVELRCDPISGHTALYWYRQSLGQGLEFLIYFQGNSAPDKSGLPSDRFSAERTGGSVSTLTIQRTQQEDSAVYLCASSPGGGYEQYFGPGTRLTVT.

The CDR3 nucleotides are TGTGCCAGCCGAGGACAGGGCCCGGGCTCTGGGGCCAACGTCCTGACTTTC. Translated, it gives CASRGQGPGSGANVLTF. The V gene is TRBV7-3, the J gene TRBJ2-6; 8 nucleotides match TRBD1. The germline gives CDR1 SGHTA, CDR2 FQGTGA. J gave up 0 bases and V 8 bases, and 9 bases lay outside the gene matches. The CDR3 is 17 residues long.

This clone was detected once. J is TRBJ1-2 and V is TRBV11-3; no definite D call. Per the germline V gene, CDR1 is SGHNT and CDR2 is YENEEA. The ends were cut back, 0 bases at V and 5 bases at J, with 4 bases in the middle. The CDR3 runs to 12 residues. CDR3: CASSLDGYGYTF. Written as DNA, the CDR3 is TGTGCCAGCAGCTTAGATGGTTATGGCTACACCTTC. The full variable domain, its missing parts supplied by reference TRBV11-3 and TRBJ1-2, is EAGVVQSPRYKIIEKKQPVAFWCNPISGHNTLYWYLQNLGQGPELLIRYENEEAVDDSQLPKDRFSAERLKGVDSTLKIQPAELGDSAVYLCASSLDGYGYTFGSGTRLTVV.